Listed below are T cell receptor beta chains from one sample, sequenced in a study of post-analysis software for immune sequencing data. Each CDR3 protein is one row after TCRdb ran MiXCR on the PCR reads. Of roughly 620,000 distinct CDR3 sequences listed, 44% are singletons. The sequencing input was blood. These receptor sequences come from a girl aged 10 to 17 with multiple sclerosis. The CDR3 runs from the conserved cysteine through the conserved F or W. The D gene is left open where the match is weak. The size of a clone is reported for some rows only, either as once, few or many, or as a class for expanded clones.

TRBD2	TRBV5-1	TRBJ2-3	-	CASSLGLAGGSSTDTQYF	TGCGCCAGCAGCTTGGGATTAGCGGGAGGATCGAGCACAGATACGCAGTATTTT
TRBD1	TRBV3-1	TRBJ1-5	-	CASSQGGTGYSNQPQHF	TGTGCCAGCAGCCAAGGGGGGACAGGGTATAGTAATCAGCCCCAGCATTTT
-	TRBV11-2	TRBJ2-2	once	CASSLRRGERTGELFF	TGTGCCAGCAGCTTAAGAAGGGGAGAGAGGACCGGGGAGCTGTTTTTT
TRBD2	TRBV11-2	TRBJ2-1	-	CASSLFGTSGRAGEQFF	TGTGCCAGCAGCTTATTCGGGACTAGCGGGAGGGCCGGTGAGCAGTTCTTC
TRBD2	TRBV12-3/TRBV12-4	TRBJ2-7	once	CASRPTSGRTSSYEQYF	TGTGCCAGCAGGCCGACTAGCGGGCGGACAAGCTCCTACGAGCAGTACTTC
TRBD2	TRBV7-6	TRBJ2-3	-	CASSPLLTSGSSDTRYF	TGTGCCAGCAGCCCTTTACTCACTAGCGGGAGTTCAGATACGCGGTATTTT
TRBD2	TRBV7-8	TRBJ2-5	-	CASSLRLAGLSGETQYF	TGTGCCAGCAGCTTACGACTAGCGGGGCTCTCGGGGGAGACCCAGTACTTC
-	TRBV27	TRBJ2-1	-	CASSFGGPSYNEQFF	TGTGCCAGCAGTTTCGGGGGGCCCTCCTACAATGAGCAGTTCTTC
TRBD2	TRBV6-5	TRBJ2-1	once	CASSRTSGTNNEQFF	TGTGCCAGCAGTCGGACTAGCGGCACGAACAATGAGCAGTTCTTC
-	TRBV12-3/TRBV12-4	TRBJ1-1	few	CASSWDGGGTEAFF	TGTGCCAGCAGTTGGGACGGGGGCGGCACTGAAGCTTTCTTT
TRBD1	TRBV5-1	TRBJ2-5	-	CASSLGDRGILETQYF	TGCGCCAGCAGCTTGGGGGACAGGGGGATATTGGAGACCCAGTACTTC
TRBD2	TRBV9	TRBJ2-5	once	CASSRLAWEQYF	TGTGCCAGCAGCCGACTAGCGTGGGAGCAGTACTTC
-	TRBV5-1	TRBJ2-1	-	CASSWSGEQFF	TGCGCCAGCAGCTGGAGCGGGGAGCAGTTCTTC
-	TRBV20-1	TRBJ2-1	-	CSAKLRGNEQFF	TGCAGTGCTAAGCTGCGGGGCAATGAGCAGTTCTTC
-	TRBV7-9	TRBJ2-7	-	CASSLMGPYEQYF	TGTGCCAGCAGCTTAATGGGACCCTACGAGCAGTACTTC
TRBD2	TRBV12-3/TRBV12-4	TRBJ2-5	few	CASSSETSGVETQYF	TGTGCCAGCAGTTCCGAGACTAGCGGGGTAGAGACCCAGTACTTC
TRBD2	TRBV29-1	TRBJ2-1	-	CSVEPPLAGAAYNEQFF	TGCAGCGTTGAACCCCCCCTAGCGGGGGCGGCCTACAATGAGCAGTTCTTC
-	TRBV5-1	TRBJ2-3	-	CASSLGVGTTLGTQYF	TGCGCCAGCAGCTTGGGAGTTGGGACAACGCTTGGTACGCAGTATTTT
-	TRBV6-5	TRBJ2-5	once	CASSPDAETQYF	TGTGCCAGCAGCCCAGACGCGGAGACCCAGTACTTC
TRBD2	TRBV12-3/TRBV12-4	TRBJ2-7	many	CASSRGAGGQLEQYF	TGTGCCAGCAGTCGCGGGGCGGGAGGCCAGCTCGAGCAGTACTTC
TRBD2	TRBV11-2	TRBJ2-7	few	CASSSTSGSHYEQYF	TGTGCCAGCAGCTCGACTAGCGGGTCACACTACGAGCAGTACTTC
TRBD1	TRBV6-5	TRBJ1-1	once	CASSYYQGALNTEAFF	TGTGCCAGCAGTTACTATCAGGGGGCCCTGAACACTGAAGCTTTCTTT
-	TRBV7-2	TRBJ1-2	few	CATTRFYGYTF	TGTGCCACCACCCGGTTCTATGGCTACACCTTC
-	TRBV6-5	TRBJ2-7	once	CASSYRGGGSMYEQYF	TGTGCCAGCAGTTACCGGGGTGGGGGGAGTATGTACGAGCAGTACTTC
-	TRBV29-1	TRBJ2-5	many	CSVGARAETQYF	TGCAGCGTTGGAGCGCGGGCGGAGACCCAGTACTTC
-	TRBV12-3/TRBV12-4	TRBJ1-2	many	CASSLGGARWAGYTF	TGTGCCAGCAGCCTAGGAGGAGCCCGGTGGGCCGGCTACACCTTC
-	TRBV5-5	TRBJ2-1	-	CASSLLYEQFF	TGTGCCAGCAGCTTGCTGTATGAGCAGTTCTTC
-	TRBV6-2/TRBV6-3	TRBJ2-7	-	CASGRYEQYF	TGTGCCAGCGGACGCTACGAGCAGTACTTC
-	TRBV5-6	TRBJ2-7	few	CASSFKEAYEQYF	TGTGCCAGCAGCTTCAAGGAGGCCTACGAGCAGTACTTC
TRBD1	TRBV20-1	TRBJ2-5	-	CSALGGTGEGETQYF	TGCAGTGCTCTCGGGGGGACAGGGGAGGGAGAGACCCAGTACTTC
-	TRBV6-5	TRBJ1-5	few	CASSLGGAGNQPQHF	TGTGCCAGCAGTTTGGGGGGGGCGGGAAATCAGCCCCAGCATTTT
-	TRBV20-1	TRBJ1-1	-	CSASQFGCSEAFF	TGCAGTGCTTCCCAGTTCGGATGCTCTGAAGCTTTCTTT
TRBD1	TRBV12-3/TRBV12-4	TRBJ1-1	few	CASRRRELRTGGVAFF	TGTGCCAGCAGGAGACGGGAACTGAGGACAGGGGGAGTAGCTTTCTTT
-	TRBV10-3	TRBJ2-6	-	CAINYSGANVLTF	TGTGCCATCAACTACTCTGGGGCCAACGTCCTGACTTTC
-	TRBV27	TRBJ1-2	-	CASSKGNYGYTF	TGTGCCAGCAGCAAAGGAAACTATGGCTACACCTTC
-	TRBV5-6	TRBJ2-5	once	CASSSRGQYQETQYF	TGTGCCAGCAGCTCCCGCGGGCAGTACCAAGAGACCCAGTACTTC
-	TRBV25-1	TRBJ2-7	-	CASRGLAYEQYF	TGTGCCAGCAGGGGACTTGCCTACGAGCAGTACTTC
TRBD2	TRBV12-3/TRBV12-4	TRBJ2-5	few	CASLNRGGRETQYF	TGTGCCAGCCTCAACCGGGGGGGAAGGGAGACCCAGTACTTC
-	TRBV7-3	TRBJ1-1	few	CASSGRGSTEAFF	TGTGCCAGCTCGGGGAGGGGGAGCACTGAAGCTTTCTTT
-	TRBV15	TRBJ1-1	-	CATSRSGAGALAFF	TGTGCCACCAGCAGGTCGGGTGCCGGGGCCCTGGCTTTCTTT
-	TRBV24-1	TRBJ2-5	few	CATSDLKAAQETQYF	TGTGCCACCAGTGATTTAAAGGCGGCCCAAGAGACCCAGTACTTC
-	TRBV12-3/TRBV12-4	TRBJ2-7	few	CASSLQPDSYEQYF	TGTGCCAGCAGTTTACAGCCAGACTCCTACGAGCAGTACTTC
TRBD1	TRBV12-3/TRBV12-4	TRBJ2-1	-	CASSEGTGINEQFF	TGTGCCAGCAGTGAGGGGACAGGGATCAATGAGCAGTTCTTC
-	TRBV7-2	TRBJ1-4	-	CASSSNREGPDEKLFF	TGTGCCAGCAGCTCAAACCGGGAGGGGCCGGATGAAAAACTGTTTTTT
-	TRBV30	TRBJ2-7	-	CAWSVKSKQYF	TGTGCCTGGAGTGTTAAGAGTAAGCAGTACTTC
-	TRBV27	TRBJ2-7	-	CASRNSESYEQYF	TGTGCCAGCAGGAACAGCGAATCCTACGAGCAGTACTTC
-	TRBV5-6	TRBJ1-1	-	CASSWVMEREAFF	TGTGCCAGCAGCTGGGTTATGGAAAGGGAAGCTTTCTTT
-	TRBV12-3/TRBV12-4	TRBJ1-5	few	CASSETQQFKHF	TGTGCCAGCAGTGAAACACAGCAATTCAAGCATTTT
-	TRBV12-3/TRBV12-4	TRBJ2-1	-	CASTLRGDNEQFF	TGTGCCAGCACTCTGAGGGGGGACAATGAGCAGTTCTTC
-	TRBV12-3/TRBV12-4	TRBJ2-3	-	CASSPRGGDSRTDAQYF	TGTGCCAGCAGTCCCAGAGGTGGCGACTCACGCACAGATGCGCAGTATTTT
TRBD1	TRBV4-1	TRBJ2-1	-	CASSRSSGQGAGEQFF	TGCGCCAGCAGCCGAAGCTCGGGACAGGGGGCAGGTGAGCAGTTCTTC
-	TRBV5-1	TRBJ1-1	once	CASSWGDTEAFF	TGCGCCAGCAGCTGGGGGGACACTGAAGCTTTCTTT
-	TRBV3-1	TRBJ2-4	-	CASSPASLAKNIQYF	TGTGCCAGCAGCCCTGCAAGCTTAGCCAAAAACATTCAGTACTTC
-	TRBV7-2	TRBJ1-1	once	CASSLRDGNTEAFF	TGTGCCAGCAGCTTGAGGGATGGGAACACTGAAGCTTTCTTT
-	TRBV7-9	TRBJ1-1	-	CASSLYVTGSAEAFF	TGTGCCAGCAGCTTGTACGTGACTGGCTCTGCTGAAGCTTTCTTT